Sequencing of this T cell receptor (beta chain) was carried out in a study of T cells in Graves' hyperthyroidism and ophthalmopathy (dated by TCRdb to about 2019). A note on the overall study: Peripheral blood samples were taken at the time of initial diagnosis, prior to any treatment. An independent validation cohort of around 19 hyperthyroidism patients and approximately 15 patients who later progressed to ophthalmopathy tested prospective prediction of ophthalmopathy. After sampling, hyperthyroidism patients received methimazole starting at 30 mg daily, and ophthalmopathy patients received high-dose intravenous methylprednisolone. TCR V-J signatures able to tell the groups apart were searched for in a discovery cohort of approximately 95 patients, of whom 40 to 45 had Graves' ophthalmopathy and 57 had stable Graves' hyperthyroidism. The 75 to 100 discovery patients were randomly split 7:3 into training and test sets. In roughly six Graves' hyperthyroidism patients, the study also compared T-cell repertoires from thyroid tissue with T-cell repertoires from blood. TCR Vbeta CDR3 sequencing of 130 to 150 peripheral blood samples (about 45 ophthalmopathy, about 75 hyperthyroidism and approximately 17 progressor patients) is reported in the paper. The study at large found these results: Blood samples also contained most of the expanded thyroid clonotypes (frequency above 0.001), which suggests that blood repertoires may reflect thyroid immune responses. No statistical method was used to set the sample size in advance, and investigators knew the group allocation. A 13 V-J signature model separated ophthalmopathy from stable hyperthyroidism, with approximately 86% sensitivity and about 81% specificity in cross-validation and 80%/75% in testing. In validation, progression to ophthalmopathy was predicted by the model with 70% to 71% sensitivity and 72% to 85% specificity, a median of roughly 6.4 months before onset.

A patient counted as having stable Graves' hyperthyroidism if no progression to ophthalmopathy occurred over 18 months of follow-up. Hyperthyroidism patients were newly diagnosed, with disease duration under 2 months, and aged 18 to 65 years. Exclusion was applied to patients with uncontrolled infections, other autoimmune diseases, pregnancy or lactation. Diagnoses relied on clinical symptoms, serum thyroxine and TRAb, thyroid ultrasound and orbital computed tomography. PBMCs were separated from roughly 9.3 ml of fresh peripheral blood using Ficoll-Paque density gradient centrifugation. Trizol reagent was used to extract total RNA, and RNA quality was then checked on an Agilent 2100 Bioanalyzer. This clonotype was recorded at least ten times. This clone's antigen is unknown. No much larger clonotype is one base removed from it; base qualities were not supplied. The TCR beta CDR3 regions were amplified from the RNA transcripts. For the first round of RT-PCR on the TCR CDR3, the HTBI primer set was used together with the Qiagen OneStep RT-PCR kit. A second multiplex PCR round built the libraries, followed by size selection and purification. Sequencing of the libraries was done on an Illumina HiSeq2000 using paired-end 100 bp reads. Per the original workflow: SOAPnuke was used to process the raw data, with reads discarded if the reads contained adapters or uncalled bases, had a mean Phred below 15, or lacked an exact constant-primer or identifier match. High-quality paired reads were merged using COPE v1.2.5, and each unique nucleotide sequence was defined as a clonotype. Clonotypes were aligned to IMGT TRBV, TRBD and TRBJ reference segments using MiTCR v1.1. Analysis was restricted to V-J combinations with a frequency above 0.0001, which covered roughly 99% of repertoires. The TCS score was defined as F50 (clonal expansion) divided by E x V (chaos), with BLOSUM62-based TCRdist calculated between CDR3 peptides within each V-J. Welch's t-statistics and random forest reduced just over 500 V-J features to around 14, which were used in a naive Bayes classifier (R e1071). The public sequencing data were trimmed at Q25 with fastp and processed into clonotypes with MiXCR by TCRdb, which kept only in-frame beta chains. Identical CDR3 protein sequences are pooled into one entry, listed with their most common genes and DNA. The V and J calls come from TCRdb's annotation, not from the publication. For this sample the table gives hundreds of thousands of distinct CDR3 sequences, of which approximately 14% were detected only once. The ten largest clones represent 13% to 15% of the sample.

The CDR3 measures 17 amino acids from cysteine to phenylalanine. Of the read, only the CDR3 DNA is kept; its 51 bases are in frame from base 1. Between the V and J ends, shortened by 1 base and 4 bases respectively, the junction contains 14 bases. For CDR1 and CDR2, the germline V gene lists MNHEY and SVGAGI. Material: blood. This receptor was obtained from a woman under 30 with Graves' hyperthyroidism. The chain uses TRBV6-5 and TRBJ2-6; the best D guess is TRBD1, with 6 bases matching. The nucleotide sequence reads TGTGCCAGCAGTTACTGGGGGCAGTCTGCCGGGGCCAACGTCCTGACTTTC. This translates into CASSYWGQSAGANVLTF.